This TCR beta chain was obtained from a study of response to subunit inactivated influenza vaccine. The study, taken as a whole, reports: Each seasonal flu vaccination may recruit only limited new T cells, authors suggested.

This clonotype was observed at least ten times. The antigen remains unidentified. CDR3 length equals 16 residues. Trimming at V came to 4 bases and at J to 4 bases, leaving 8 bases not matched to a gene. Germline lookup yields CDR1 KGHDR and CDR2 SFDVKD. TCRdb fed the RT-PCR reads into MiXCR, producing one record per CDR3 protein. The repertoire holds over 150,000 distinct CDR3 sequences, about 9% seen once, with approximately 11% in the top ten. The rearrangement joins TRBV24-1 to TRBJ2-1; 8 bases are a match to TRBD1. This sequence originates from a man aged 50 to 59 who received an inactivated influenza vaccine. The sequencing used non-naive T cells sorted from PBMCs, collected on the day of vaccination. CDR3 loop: CATSEPGTGNYNEQFF. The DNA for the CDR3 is TGTGCCACCAGTGAGCCTGGGACAGGAAATTACAATGAGCAGTTCTTC.